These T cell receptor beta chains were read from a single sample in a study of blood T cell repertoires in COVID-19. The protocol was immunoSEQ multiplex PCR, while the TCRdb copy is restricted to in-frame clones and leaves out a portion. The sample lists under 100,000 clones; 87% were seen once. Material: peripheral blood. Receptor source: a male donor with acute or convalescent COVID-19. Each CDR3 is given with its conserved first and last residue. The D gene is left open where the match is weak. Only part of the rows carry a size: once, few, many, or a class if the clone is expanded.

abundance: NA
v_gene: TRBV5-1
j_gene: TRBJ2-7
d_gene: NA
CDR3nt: TGCGCCAGCAGCCTTGGACTCTCTCCCCACGAGCAGTACTTC
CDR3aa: CASSLGLSPHEQYF

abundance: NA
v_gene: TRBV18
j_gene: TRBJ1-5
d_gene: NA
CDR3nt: TGTGCCAGCTCAGCCGACACCCGTAGCAATCAGCCCCAGCATTTT
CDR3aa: CASSADTRSNQPQHF

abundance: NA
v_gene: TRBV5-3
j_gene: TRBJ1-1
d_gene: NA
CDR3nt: TGTGCCAGAAGCTTCGGACAGTGGGCTGAAGCTTTCTTT
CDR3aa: CARSFGQWAEAFF

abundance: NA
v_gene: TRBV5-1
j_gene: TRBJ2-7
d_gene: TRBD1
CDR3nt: TGCGCCAGCAGCCCTGACAGGGGGCGACCCCGAAAGGTCTACGAGCAGTACTTC
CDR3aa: CASSPDRGRPRKVYEQYF

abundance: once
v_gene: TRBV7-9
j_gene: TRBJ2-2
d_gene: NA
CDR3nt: TGTGCCAGCAGAATGGGGGGGCCTAACACCGGGGAGCTGTTTTTT
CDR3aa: CASRMGGPNTGELFF

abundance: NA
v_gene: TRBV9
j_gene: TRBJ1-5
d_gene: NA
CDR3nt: TGTGCCAGCAGCGGTCGGAGCAATCAGCCCCAGCATTTT
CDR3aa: CASSGRSNQPQHF

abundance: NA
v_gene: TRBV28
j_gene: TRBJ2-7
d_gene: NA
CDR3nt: TGTGCCAGCAGTTTCCCGGGGAGCTCCTACGAGCAGTACTTC
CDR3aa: CASSFPGSSYEQYF

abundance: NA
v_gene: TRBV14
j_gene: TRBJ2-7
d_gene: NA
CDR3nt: TGTGCCAGCCCACAGGTACCCGCGAGCTCCTACGAGCAGTACTTC
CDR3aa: CASPQVPASSYEQYF

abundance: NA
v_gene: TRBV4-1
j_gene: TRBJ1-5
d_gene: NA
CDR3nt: TGCGCCAGCAGCCTCCAGATCAATCAGCCCCAGCATTTT
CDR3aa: CASSLQINQPQHF

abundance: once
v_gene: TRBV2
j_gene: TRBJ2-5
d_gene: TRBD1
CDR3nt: TGTGCCAGCAGTGTTGGGACAGGGTGGGAGACCCAGTACTTC
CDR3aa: CASSVGTGWETQYF

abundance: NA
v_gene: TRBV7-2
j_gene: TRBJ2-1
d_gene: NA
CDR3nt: TGTGCCAGCAGCTTAGACCACATGTCCAAGAACCCTCGGTTCTTC
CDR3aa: CASSLDHMSKNPRFF

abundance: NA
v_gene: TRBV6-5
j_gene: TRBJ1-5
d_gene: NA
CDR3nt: TGTGCCAGCAGTTTTGGACAGAGCAATCAGCCCCAGCATTTT
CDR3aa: CASSFGQSNQPQHF

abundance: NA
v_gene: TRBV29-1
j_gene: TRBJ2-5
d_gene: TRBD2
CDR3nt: TGCAGCGTTGTGGTAGCGGGGGGGCCCGGGGAGACCCAGTACTTC
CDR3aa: CSVVVAGGPGETQYF

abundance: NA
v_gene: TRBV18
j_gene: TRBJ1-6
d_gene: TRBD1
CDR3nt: TGTGCCAGCTCGTTGGGACAGGGGAATTCACCCCTCCACTTT
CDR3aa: CASSLGQGNSPLHF